The following is a T cell receptor (beta chain) sequence with its context. Distinct nucleotide sequences in the sample also encode this CDR3. This sample was taken from a study of T cell clones after liver transplantation. Overall study context: Post-transplant blood was tracked for graft-donor-reactive T cell clones identified in a pre-transplant mixed lymphocyte reaction. Third-party-reactive TCRbeta sequences from pre-transplant mixed lymphocyte reactions served as antigen-independent comparators. Without induction therapy, subjects received standard immunosuppression until 12-24 months post-transplant.

Generated by immunoSEQ multiplex PCR, the TCRdb table keeps only in-frame clones and is missing some. This repertoire shows some 80,000 clones, about 84% found once; its top ten account for 0.47%. The CDR3 is made up of 13 amino acids. V gave up 1 base and J gave up 5 bases; unmatched junction bases: 1. Germline V gene sequence: CDR1 SGHRS, CDR2 YFSETQ. The source material was CD4+ T cells from blood, sampled around 42 months after liver transplant. The clonotype comes from a human patient who received a liver transplant. Part of the T cells may come from the graft donor. The rearrangement uses TRBV5-1 and TRBJ2-3; the match to TRBD2 covers 7 bases. The CDR3 spells CASSLSSGDTQYF. The CDR3 region has the DNA TGCGCCAGCAGCTTGTCTAGCGGAGATACGCAGTATTTT. Drawing the rest from reference TRBV5-1 and TRBJ2-3, the complete variable domain is KAGVTQTPRYLIKTRGQQVTLSCSPISGHRSVSWYQQTPGQGLQFLFEYFSETQRNKGNFPGRFSGRQFSNSRSEMNVSTLELGDSALYLCASSLSSGDTQYFGPGTRLTVL.